The 9 T cell receptor beta chains in this list originate from one sample, sequenced in a study of blood T cell repertoires in COVID-19. The assay was immunoSEQ multiplex PCR, and TCRdb's table has in-frame clones only and misses some. The table has hundreds of thousands of clones, around 87% seen once. Source material: PBMCs or T cells enriched from blood (not recorded which). All receptors come from a woman between 18 and 30 years old with acute COVID-19.

The V gene is TRBV5-1, the J gene TRBJ2-3, with D possibly TRBD1 on 5 matching bases. The CDR3 covers 13 residues. V was trimmed by 4 bases and J by 2 bases, leaving 8 bases between them. Germline values: CDR1 SGHRS, CDR2 YFSETQ. CDR3 bases: TGCGCCAGCAGCCAGGGCTCCACAGATACGCAGTATTTT. The encoded protein is CASSQGSTDTQYF.

The rearrangement joins TRBV28 to TRBJ1-2; D is unclear. Germline loops: CDR1 MDHEN, CDR2 SYDVKM. The ends were cut back, 2 bases at V and 2 bases at J, with 12 bases in the middle. The CDR3 runs 15 residues. The CDR3 nucleotides read TGTGCCAGCAGTTTAAGAGGGCGCCGGAACTATGGCTACACCTTC. This codes for CASSLRGRRNYGYTF.

This chain uses TRBV4-1 with TRBJ2-2, with TRBD2 matching 8 bases. This CDR3 spans 14 amino acids. The J segment lost 6 bases and the V segment lost 7 bases, leaving 7 bases of the junction unmatched. CDR1 and CDR2 (germline): MGHRA, YSYEKL. DNA of the CDR3: TGCGCCAGCACCTCTACGGGAGGGGCCGGGGAGCTGTTTTTT. Translation: CASTSTGGAGELFF.

CDR3 amino acids: CASSLTSGLYNEQFF. CDR3 nucleotide sequence: TGTGCCAGCAGTTTGACTAGCGGATTATACAATGAGCAGTTCTTC. The chain employs TRBV28 and TRBJ2-1; TRBD2 matches at 9 bases. The V gene end was trimmed by 3 bases and the J gene end by 4 bases; junction bases not matched to a gene: 4. The germline V gene has CDR1 MDHEN and CDR2 SYDVKM. This CDR3 spans 15 amino acids.

V is TRBV18 and J is TRBJ2-1; D is unclear. Per the germline V gene, CDR1 is KGHSH and CDR2 is LQKENI. The CDR3 has 14 amino acids. Deletions cut 5 bases from V and 0 bases from J, with 8 bases between. The CDR3 DNA reads TGTGCCAGCTCAGCAACGAGCTCCTACAATGAGCAGTTCTTC. Translated: CASSATSSYNEQFF.

CDR3 region: CASSPSGTPIEAFF. CDR3 bases: TGTGCCAGCAGCCCGAGCGGGACACCGATTGAAGCTTTCTTT. V and J are TRBV7-3 and TRBJ1-1, with D possibly matching TRBD1 (6 bases). Trimming shortened V by 5 bases and J by 7 bases, and 17 bases separated the two germline ends. CDR1 and CDR2 (germline): SGHTA, FQGTGA. The CDR3 totals 14 residues.

This chain links TRBV29-1 with TRBJ2-3; 14 nucleotides match TRBD2. This CDR3 spans 16 amino acids. The V and J ends lost 6 bases and 6 bases, in that order; junction bases with no gene match: 11. Germline loops: CDR1 SQVTM, CDR2 ANQGSEA. CDR3 bases: TGCAGCGTAGCAGGGACTAGCGGGAGATTAGGTGATACGCAGTATTTT. Residues: CSVAGTSGRLGDTQYF.

The chain joins TRBV7-9 to TRBJ1-6; possible D gene TRBD1, 5 bases. Trimming took off 1 base at V and 12 bases at J, with 22 bases between the two ends. Germline lookup yields CDR1 SEHNR and CDR2 FQNEAQ (reference sequence). This CDR3 is 17 amino acids long. CDR3 amino acids: CASSLDGRGGAPVPLHF. For the CDR3, the DNA is TGTGCCAGCAGCTTAGACGGTCGGGGGGGAGCTCCGGTACCCCTCCACTTT.

The V and J genes are TRBV19 and TRBJ1-5; D is possibly TRBD1 (5 bases). The CDR3 covers 15 residues. Trimming left V 2 bases short and J 7 bases short, with 15 bases between. Germline CDR1 reads LNHDA; CDR2 reads SQIVND (reference sequence). DNA for the CDR3: TGTGCCAGTAGTATAATGGCTGGGGGGGTACAGCCCCAGCATTTT. This gives the protein CASSIMAGGVQPQHF.